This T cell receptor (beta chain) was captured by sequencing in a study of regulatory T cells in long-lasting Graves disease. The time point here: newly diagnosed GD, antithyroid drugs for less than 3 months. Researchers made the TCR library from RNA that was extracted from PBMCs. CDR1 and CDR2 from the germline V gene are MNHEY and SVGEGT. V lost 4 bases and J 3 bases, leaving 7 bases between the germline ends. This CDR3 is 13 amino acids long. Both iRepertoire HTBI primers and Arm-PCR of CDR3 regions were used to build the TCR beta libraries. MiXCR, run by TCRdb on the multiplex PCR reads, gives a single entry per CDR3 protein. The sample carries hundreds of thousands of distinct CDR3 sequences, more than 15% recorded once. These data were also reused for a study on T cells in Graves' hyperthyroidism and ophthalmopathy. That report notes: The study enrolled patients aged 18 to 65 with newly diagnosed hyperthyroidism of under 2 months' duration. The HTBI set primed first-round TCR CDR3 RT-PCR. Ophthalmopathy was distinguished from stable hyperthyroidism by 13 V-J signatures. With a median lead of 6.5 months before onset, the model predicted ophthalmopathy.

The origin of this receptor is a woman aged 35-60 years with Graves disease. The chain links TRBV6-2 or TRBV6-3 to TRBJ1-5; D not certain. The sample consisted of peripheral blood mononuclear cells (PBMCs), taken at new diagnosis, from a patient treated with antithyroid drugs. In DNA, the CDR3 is TGTGCCAGCAGTTCAAGACCCAATCAGCCCCAGCATTTT. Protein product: CASSSRPNQPQHF.